This note documents a single TCR beta chain sequence. Recruitment covered about two dozen US areas and drew participants whose ages spanned about 18 to 90 years. These data belong to a study of blood T cell repertoires in COVID-19. On the study more broadly: T cells, B-cell-depleted T cells, or PBMCs supplied cDNA or gDNA.

This table comes from immunoSEQ multiplex PCR, and its TCRdb copy is limited to in-frame clones, with some not included. The sample consists of 200,000 to 250,000 clones, over 80% of them appearing once. The CDR3 is 16 residues long. Germline V gene data show CDR1 as SGHRS and CDR2 as YFSETQ. Trimming took 0 bases from V and 1 from J, leaving 13 bases between them. The sequence came from a woman in her 30s who had been exposed to COVID-19. This sequence joins TRBV5-1 and TRBJ1-1; no firm D call. Sequences were obtained from PBMCs or T cells enriched from blood (not recorded which). CDR3 sequence (DNA): TGCGCCAGCAGCTTGGCCCCGGGTCTCGGGAACACTGAAGCTTTCTTT. Protein: CASSLAPGLGNTEAFF.